This T cell receptor beta chain derives from a study of blood T cell repertoires in COVID-19. Study information: Samples came from the United States, Italy and Spain, spanning acute and convalescent COVID-19.

This clone was seen once. The CDR3 length is 14 residues. Original processing methods: By means of reference gene primer amplification, nucleated cell counts were estimated. Some clones are missing from TCRdb's copy, which holds only in-frame ones; the method was immunoSEQ multiplex PCR. For V, J and clone size, that table is used; D and trimming come from the DNA. This table holds roughly 100,000 clones, approximately 89% found once. The V gene is TRBV21-1, the J gene TRBJ1-5; the DNA was not used to check the table's D call, TRBD1. TRBV21-1 is a known pseudogene. This clonotype was obtained from a woman older than 75 in a cohort sampled during active COVID-19. Material for sequencing was peripheral blood. CDR3 residues: CATLPGQPNQPQHF. The DNA for the CDR3 is TGTGCCACCCTGCCGGGACAGCCCAATCAGCCCCAGCATTTT.